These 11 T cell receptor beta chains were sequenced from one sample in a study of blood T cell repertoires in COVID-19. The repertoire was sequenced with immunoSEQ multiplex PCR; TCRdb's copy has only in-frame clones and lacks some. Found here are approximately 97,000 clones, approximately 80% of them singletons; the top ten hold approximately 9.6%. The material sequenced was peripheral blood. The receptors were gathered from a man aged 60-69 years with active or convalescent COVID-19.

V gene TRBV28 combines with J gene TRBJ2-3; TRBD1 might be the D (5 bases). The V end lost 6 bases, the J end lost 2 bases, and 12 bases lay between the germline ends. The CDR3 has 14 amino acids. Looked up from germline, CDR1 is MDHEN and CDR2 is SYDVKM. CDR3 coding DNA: TGTGCCAGCAGGGACACGGCCCCCACAGATACGCAGTATTTT. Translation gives CASRDTAPTDTQYF. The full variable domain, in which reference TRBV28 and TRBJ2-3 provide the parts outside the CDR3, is DVKVTQSSRYLVKRTGEKVFLECVQDMDHENMFWYRQDPGLGLRLIYFSYDVKMKEKGDIPEGYSVSREKKERFSLILESASTNQTSMYLCASRDTAPTDTQYFGPGTRLTVL.

CDR3 DNA sequence: TGTGCCAGCAGTACCGGCCCTAGCGGGAGGATTAGGAGCTCCTACGAGCAGTACTTC. It yields the protein CASSTGPSGRIRSSYEQYF. The rearrangement joins TRBV28 to TRBJ2-7; 11 nucleotides agree with TRBD2. The trim removed 5 bases at V and 0 bases at J, leaving 15 bases unmatched. Germline assignment: CDR1 MDHEN and CDR2 SYDVKM. The CDR3 has 19 residues.

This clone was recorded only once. CDR3 bases: TGTGCCAGCAGCCCCGGACTAGCGACCTACGAGCAGTACTTC. Its protein product is CASSPGLATYEQYF. This sequence joins TRBV5-4 and TRBJ2-7, with 9 bases lining up with TRBD2. Trimming took 4 bases from V and 2 from J; bases not matched to a gene: 4. The CDR3 covers 14 residues. The germline V gene has CDR1 SGHNT and CDR2 YYREEE (reference sequence).

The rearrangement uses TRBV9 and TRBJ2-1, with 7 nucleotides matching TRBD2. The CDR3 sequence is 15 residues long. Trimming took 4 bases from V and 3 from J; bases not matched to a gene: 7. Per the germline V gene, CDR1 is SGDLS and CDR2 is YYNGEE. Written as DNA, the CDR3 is TGTGCCAGCAGCCCCCAGGGAGGGAACTACAATGAGCAGTTCTTC. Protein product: CASSPQGGNYNEQFF. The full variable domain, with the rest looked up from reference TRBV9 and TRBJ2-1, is DSGVTQTPKHLITATGQRVTLRCSPRSGDLSVYWYQQSLDQGLQFLIQYYNGEERAKGNILERFSAQQFPDLHSELNLSSLELGDSALYFCASSPQGGNYNEQFFGPGTRLTVL.

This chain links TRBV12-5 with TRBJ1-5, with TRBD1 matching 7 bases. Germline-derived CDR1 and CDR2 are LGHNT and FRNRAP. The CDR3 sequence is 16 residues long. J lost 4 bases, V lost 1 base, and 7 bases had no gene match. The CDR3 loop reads CASGLGQGGNNQPQHF. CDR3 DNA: TGTGCTAGTGGTTTGGGTCAAGGGGGCAATAATCAGCCCCAGCATTTT.

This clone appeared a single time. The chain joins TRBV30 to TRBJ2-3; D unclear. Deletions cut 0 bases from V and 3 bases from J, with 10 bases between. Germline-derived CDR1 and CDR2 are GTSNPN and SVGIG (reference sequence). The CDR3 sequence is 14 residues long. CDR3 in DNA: TGTGCCTGGAGTGTTCCCAGGATTACAGATACGCAGTATTTT. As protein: CAWSVPRITDTQYF. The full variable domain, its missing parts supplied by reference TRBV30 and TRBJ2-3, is SQTIHQWPATLVQPVGSPLSLECTVEGTSNPNLYWYRQAAGRGLQLLFYSVGIGQISSEVPQNLSASRPQDRQFILSSKKLLLSDSGFYLCAWSVPRITDTQYFGPGTRLTVL.

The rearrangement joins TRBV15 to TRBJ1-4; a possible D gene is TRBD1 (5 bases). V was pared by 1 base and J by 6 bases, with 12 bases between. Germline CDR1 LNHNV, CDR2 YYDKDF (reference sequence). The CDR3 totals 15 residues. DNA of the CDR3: TGTGCCACCAGCAGAGGGGCCAGGGAGGATGAAAAACTGTTTTTT. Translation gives CATSRGAREDEKLFF.

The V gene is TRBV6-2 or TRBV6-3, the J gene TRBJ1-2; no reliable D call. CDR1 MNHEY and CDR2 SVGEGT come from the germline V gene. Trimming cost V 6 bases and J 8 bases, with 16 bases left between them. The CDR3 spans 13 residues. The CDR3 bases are TGTGCCAGCAGCCCACCGAGCGGGGAGGGCTACACCTTC. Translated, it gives CASSPPSGEGYTF.

This CDR3 is CASSFTSGGYEQYF. Here the CDR3 DNA reads TGTGCCAGCAGTTTTACTAGCGGGGGTTACGAGCAGTACTTC. V and J are TRBV27 and TRBJ2-7; 11 bases are a match to TRBD2. Per germline, CDR1 MNHEY and CDR2 SMNVEV (reference sequence). J gave up 4 bases and V 3 bases, and 2 bases lay outside the gene matches. The CDR3 loop spans 14 amino acids.

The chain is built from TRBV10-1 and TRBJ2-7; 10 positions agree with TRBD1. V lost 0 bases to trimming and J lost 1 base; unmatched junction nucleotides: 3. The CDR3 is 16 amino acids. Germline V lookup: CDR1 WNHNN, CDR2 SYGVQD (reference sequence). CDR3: CASSESTGGISYEQYV. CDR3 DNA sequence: TGCGCCAGCAGTGAGTCGACAGGGGGCATTTCCTACGAGCAGTACGTC.

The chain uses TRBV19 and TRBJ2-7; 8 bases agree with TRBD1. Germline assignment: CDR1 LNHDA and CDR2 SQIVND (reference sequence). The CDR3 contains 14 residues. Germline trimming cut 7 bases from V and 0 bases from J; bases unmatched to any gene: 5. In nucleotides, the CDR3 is TGTGCCAGTATTTTTCAGGGGGCCTCCTACGAGCAGTACTTC. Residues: CASIFQGASYEQYF.